These 27 T cell receptor beta chains share one sample of origin, sequenced in a study of cytomegalovirus exposure and HLA in healthy donors. TCRdb's table, derived via immunoSEQ multiplex PCR, lists solely in-frame clones and lacks some. The table has 150,000 to 200,000 clones, over 85% seen once. Sequenced sample: PBMCs. The receptors stem from a woman aged 18-29 years in good health and CMV-seropositive.

The chain uses TRBV5-4 and TRBJ1-1; D is ambiguous. CDR3 size: 14 residues. The germline gives CDR1 SGHNT, CDR2 YYREEE (reference sequence). The V end lost 2 bases, the J end lost 0 bases, and 8 bases lay between the germline ends. Written as DNA, the CDR3 is TGTGCCAGCAGCTTATTAGAGATGAACACTGAAGCTTTCTTT. Residues: CASSLLEMNTEAFF. Looking up the rest from reference TRBV5-4 and TRBJ1-1 gives the full variable domain: ETGVTQSPTHLIKTRGQQVTLRCSSQSGHNTVSWYQQALGQGPQFIFQYYREEENGRGNFPPRFSGLQFPNYSSELNVNALELDDSALYLCASSLLEMNTEAFFGQGTRLTVV.

The rearrangement uses TRBV28 and TRBJ2-5; tentative D call: TRBD2 (6 bases). Germline-derived CDR1 and CDR2 are MDHEN and SYDVKM. There are 13 residues in the CDR3. V lost 6 bases and J lost 2, with 10 bases in between. As DNA, the CDR3 is TGTGCCAGCAGGGCCGGGGGTCAAGAGACCCAGTACTTC. The encoded protein is CASRAGGQETQYF. Full variable domain (outside the CDR3, taken from reference TRBV28 and TRBJ2-5): DVKVTQSSRYLVKRTGEKVFLECVQDMDHENMFWYRQDPGLGLRLIYFSYDVKMKEKGDIPEGYSVSREKKERFSLILESASTNQTSMYLCASRAGGQETQYFGPGTRLLVL.

The chain couples TRBV11-3 to TRBJ2-3, with TRBD1 identical over 9 bases. With V trimmed by 5 bases and J by 0 bases, 6 bases remained unmatched. The CDR3 totals 16 residues. Germline V CDR1 and CDR2: SGHNT, YENEEA. Written as DNA, the CDR3 is TGTGCCAGCAGCACTAGACAGGGGGTTAGCACAGATACGCAGTATTTT. It encodes CASSTRQGVSTDTQYF.

The chain employs TRBV5-1 and TRBJ2-3, with D uncertain. V shed 0 bases and J shed 0 bases, with 5 bases lying between them. This CDR3 spans 14 amino acids. Per germline, CDR1 SGHRS and CDR2 YFSETQ. Written as DNA, the CDR3 is TGCGCCAGCAGCTTGGCCAGGAGCACAGATACGCAGTATTTT. Translation: CASSLARSTDTQYF.

The chain is built from TRBV5-6 and TRBJ1-1, with 7 bases matching TRBD1. With 2 bases clipped from V and 1 base from J, the junction kept 5 bases outside the gene matches. There are 15 residues in the CDR3. Germline-derived CDR1 and CDR2 are SGHDT and YYEEEE. CDR3 DNA sequence: TGTGCCAGCAGCTTTCCGGGACAGAAGAACACTGAAGCTTTCTTT. This sequence encodes CASSFPGQKNTEAFF.

CDR3 coding DNA: TGTGCCAGCAGTTACCCGGACAGGGGGAAGCAGTTCTTC. Encoded protein: CASSYPDRGKQFF. The V call is TRBV6-5, the J call TRBJ2-1, with 10 bases fitting TRBD1. The V and J ends lost 2 bases and 11 bases, in that order; junction bases with no gene match: 3. The germline gives CDR1 MNHEY, CDR2 SVGAGI. The CDR3 has 13 amino acids.

The chain joins TRBV27 to TRBJ2-1, with 8 bases identical to TRBD1. The CDR3 is made up of 13 amino acids. V lost 5 bases to trimming and J lost 10 bases; unmatched junction nucleotides: 7. The germline gives CDR1 MNHEY, CDR2 SMNVEV (reference sequence). This CDR3 reads CASSATGGMEQFF. CDR3 nucleotides: TGTGCCAGCAGTGCAACAGGGGGTATGGAGCAGTTCTTC.

The chain employs TRBV7-9 and TRBJ1-2; TRBD1 matches 8 bases. J gave up 8 bases and V 2 bases, and 7 bases lay outside the gene matches. CDR1 SEHNR and CDR2 FQNEAQ come from the germline V gene (reference sequence). The CDR3 length is 14 residues. The CDR3 DNA reads TGTGCCAGCAGCTTAACGGACAGGGCGGAAGGCTACACCTTC. Translation: CASSLTDRAEGYTF.

V is TRBV11-2 and J is TRBJ2-3, with 8 nucleotides matching TRBD2. The CDR3 runs 16 residues. Germline values: CDR1 SGHAT, CDR2 FQNNGV. V trimming: 3 bases; J trimming: 2 bases; junction bases outside the gene matches: 7. The CDR3 DNA sequence: TGTGCCAGCAGCTTTATGCTAGCGGGTTACACAGATACGCAGTATTTT. Translation gives CASSFMLAGYTDTQYF.

The gene calls are TRBV12-5 and TRBJ1-5; no reliable D call. V gave up 3 bases and J gave up 7 bases, with 16 bases separating them. The CDR3 extends over 15 amino acids. Germline-derived CDR1 and CDR2 are LGHNT and FRNRAP. The CDR3 loop is CASGFSSVGGQPQHF. CDR3 DNA sequence: TGTGCTAGTGGTTTCAGTTCGGTGGGAGGACAGCCCCAGCATTTT.

CDR3 nucleotides: TGTGCCAGCAGTTGGGGGGACAGGGGTTACTTCTGGGGCTACACCTTC. Translating it yields CASSWGDRGYFWGYTF. The genes are TRBV5-6 and TRBJ1-2, with 10 bases identical to TRBD1. The CDR3 is made up of 16 amino acids. The ends lost 5 bases at V and 8 bases at J; junction bases unmatched: 15. CDR1 and CDR2 (germline): SGHDT, YYEEEE.

The V gene is TRBV18, the J gene TRBJ1-2; 8 bases map to TRBD1. From germline, CDR1 is KGHSH and CDR2 LQKENI. Trimming removed 5 bases from V and 2 bases from J; junction bases left unmatched: 13. The length of the CDR3 is 17 residues. CDR3 nucleotide sequence: TGTGCCAGCTCAAACGGACAACCGGGACAGGAAAACTATGGCTACACCTTC. Amino acids: CASSNGQPGQENYGYTF.

V gene TRBV29-1 combines with J gene TRBJ1-1; D remains unclear. V was clipped by 0 bases and J by 10 bases, with 12 bases between them. The CDR3 totals 12 residues. Germline V gene sequence: CDR1 SQVTM, CDR2 ANQGSEA. For the CDR3, the DNA is TGCAGCGTTGAAGATCAAGGCCCGGGAGCTTTCTTT. It codes for CSVEDQGPGAFF.

This rearrangement joins TRBV9 to TRBJ2-2; D possibly corresponds to TRBD1 (6 bases). This CDR3 comprises 18 residues. Looked up from germline, CDR1 is SGDLS and CDR2 is YYNGEE. Trimming removed 0 bases from V and 0 bases from J, with 15 bases in between. DNA for the CDR3: TGTGCCAGCAGCGTAGAAACAGGGTCCCTCGCGAACACCGGGGAGCTGTTTTTT. Protein sequence: CASSVETGSLANTGELFF.

This sequence joins TRBV6-6 and TRBJ1-1; possibly TRBD1 for D (6 bases). CDR3 size: 13 residues. Germline V CDR1 and CDR2: MNHNY, SVGAGI (reference sequence). Trimming pared 6 bases from V and 4 bases from J, leaving 12 bases between. CDR3 loop: CASSSTGSTEAFF. DNA of the CDR3: TGTGCCAGCAGCTCAACAGGGAGCACTGAAGCTTTCTTT.

J is TRBJ2-1 and V is TRBV11-2; D might be TRBD2 (5 bases). V lost 0 bases and J 16 bases, leaving 10 bases between the germline ends. CDR1 is SGHAT and CDR2 is FQNNGV in the germline V gene. This CDR3 has 11 residues. As DNA, the CDR3 is TGTGCCAGCAGCTTAGATCTAGGACTCTTCTTC. Translating it yields CASSLDLGLFF.

The chain links TRBV9 to TRBJ2-5; 15 bases are a match to TRBD2. V dropped 4 bases and J dropped 5; count of bases not matched to a gene: 3. Germline CDR1 and CDR2: SGDLS and YYNGEE. CDR3 length: 15 amino acids. The CDR3 DNA reads as TGTGCCAGCAGCTCAGGACTAGCGGGAGGGGAGACCCAGTACTTC. Translation: CASSSGLAGGETQYF.

The V and J genes are TRBV5-6 and TRBJ1-1; perhaps TRBD1 as D (6 bases). Looked up from germline, CDR1 is SGHDT and CDR2 is YYEEEE. Trimming removed 2 bases from V and 10 bases from J, with 12 bases in between. The CDR3 length is 12 residues. DNA for the CDR3: TGTGCCAGCAGCTTCACAGGGTGGGGAGCTTTCTTT. It codes for CASSFTGWGAFF.

The chain has TRBV28 and TRBJ2-1; possibly TRBD1 for D (5 bases). Looked up from germline, CDR1 is MDHEN and CDR2 is SYDVKM. Trimming cost V 3 bases and J 5 bases, with 14 bases left between them. The CDR3 extends over 15 amino acids. The CDR3 DNA reads TGTGCCAGCAGTTTCAGTCAGCCAGGGAACAATGAGCAGTTCTTC. It specifies CASSFSQPGNNEQFF.

The CDR3 is CASSPRLGGPNEQFF. CDR3 nucleotide sequence: TGTGCCAGCAGCCCGCGACTAGGGGGCCCCAATGAGCAGTTCTTC. The chain couples TRBV4-2 to TRBJ2-1; TRBD1 is a possible D gene (7 bases). V dropped 4 bases and J dropped 6 bases, with 16 bases sitting between them. CDR1 and CDR2 from the germline V gene are LGHNA and YNFKEQ. CDR3 length: 15 amino acids.

The chain combines TRBV7-9 with TRBJ2-1, with D tentatively TRBD1 (6 bases). The germline V gene encodes CDR1 SEHNR and CDR2 FQNEAQ (reference sequence). The CDR3 runs 16 residues. Trimming took 7 bases from V and 5 from J, leaving 21 bases between them. CDR3 sequence reads: CASTPVWAGADNEQFF. The CDR3 DNA follows: TGTGCCAGCACCCCGGTGTGGGCAGGGGCCGACAATGAGCAGTTCTTC. Filled out from reference TRBV7-9 and TRBJ2-1, the complete variable domain reads DTGVSQNPRHKITKRGQNVTFRCDPISEHNRLYWYRQTLGQGPEFLTYFQNEAQLEKSRLLSDRFSAERPKGSFSTLEIQRTEQGDSAMYLCASTPVWAGADNEQFFGPGTRLTVL.

The chain links TRBV7-2 to TRBJ1-5; D may be TRBD1 (6 bases). Germline-derived CDR1 and CDR2 are SGHTA and FQGNSA. The ends were cut back, 4 bases at V and 1 base at J, with 8 bases in the middle. This CDR3 is built from 14 residues. The CDR3 is CASSSQGSNQPQHF. The CDR3 nucleotides are TGTGCCAGCAGCTCACAGGGAAGCAATCAGCCCCAGCATTTT.

The CDR3: CASSFKPTGELFF. DNA of the CDR3: TGTGCCAGCAGCTTTAAGCCCACCGGGGAGCTGTTTTTT. V usage is TRBV11-3 and J usage is TRBJ2-2; D remains unclear. V lost 3 bases to trimming and J lost 4 bases, with 6 bases between them. This CDR3 is built from 13 residues. The V gene's germline CDR1 is SGHNT and CDR2 YENEEA.

The V gene is TRBV15, the J gene TRBJ2-2, with 10 positions matching TRBD1. Trimming removed 4 bases from V and 9 bases from J; junction bases left unmatched: 8. Germline V gene sequence: CDR1 LNHNV, CDR2 YYDKDF (reference sequence). The CDR3 consists of 15 residues. The CDR3 DNA sequence: TGTGCCACCAGCACTGGACAGGGGGGCGTGAGGGAGCTGTTTTTT. The encoded protein is CATSTGQGGVRELFF. Supplemented by reference TRBV15 and TRBJ2-2, the full variable domain reads DAMVIQNPRYQVTQFGKPVTLSCSQTLNHNVMYWYQQKSSQAPKLLFHYYDKDFNNEADTPDNFQSRRPNTSFCFLDIRSPGLGDTAMYLCATSTGQGGVRELFFGEGSRLTVL.

J is TRBJ2-7 and V is TRBV5-4, with 11 bases matching TRBD2. The length of the CDR3 is 16 residues. V shed 3 bases and J 7 bases; nucleotides not matched to a gene: 12. The germline CDR1 and CDR2 sequences are SGHNT and YYREEE (reference sequence). CDR3 DNA sequence: TGTGCCAGCAGCTCGTCCCTTAGCGGGAGGGCCGGGGAGCAGTACTTC. Its protein product is CASSSSLSGRAGEQYF.

This clone was recorded only once. CDR3 sequence: CASSVAIKEIFSGANVLTF. The CDR3, as DNA: TGTGCCAGCAGCGTAGCGATTAAGGAGATTTTCTCTGGGGCCAACGTCCTGACTTTC. The rearrangement joins TRBV9 to TRBJ2-6; D gene ambiguous. Germline V CDR1 and CDR2: SGDLS, YYNGEE. This CDR3 spans 19 amino acids. The germline V and J ends were trimmed by 0 bases and 0 bases, with 16 bases remaining between them. Using reference TRBV9 and TRBJ2-6 for the parts outside the CDR3, the full variable domain is DSGVTQTPKHLITATGQRVTLRCSPRSGDLSVYWYQQSLDQGLQFLIQYYNGEERAKGNILERFSAQQFPDLHSELNLSSLELGDSALYFCASSVAIKEIFSGANVLTFGAGSRLTVL.

The genes are TRBV7-3 and TRBJ2-1; 8 bases map to TRBD1. Per germline, CDR1 SGHTA and CDR2 FQGTGA. The CDR3 runs to 15 residues. The trim removed 0 bases at V and 3 bases at J, leaving 1 base unmatched. The CDR3 nucleotides read TGTGCCAGCAGCTTAACGGACAGGGACTACAATGAGCAGTTCTTC. This codes for CASSLTDRDYNEQFF.